Following are 3 T cell receptor beta chains from one sample sequenced in a study of CD8 T cells in Susac syndrome. RNA, at roughly 0.45 to 1 ug, was reverse transcribed with random hexamers. In TCRdb, the immunoSEQ multiplex PCR reads were re-called with MiXCR into one record per CDR3 protein. This sample yields under 200,000 distinct CDR3 sequences, of which more than 85% are seen a single time; approximately 0.09% belongs to the top ten. The sequencing sample was made of CD4+ T cells from PBMCs. These receptor sequences come from a human donor with Susac syndrome.

In its sample, this clonotype was seen a few times. This chain joins TRBV11-2 and TRBJ2-3; D gene ambiguous. The length of the CDR3 is 14 residues. V was trimmed by 0 bases and J by 0 bases, leaving 4 bases between them. CDR1 is SGHAT and CDR2 is FQNNGV in the germline V gene. Here the CDR3 DNA reads TGTGCCAGCAGCTTAGATCCTAGCACAGATACGCAGTATTTT. Residues: CASSLDPSTDTQYF.

The chain couples TRBV29-1 to TRBJ2-6, with D possibly matching TRBD2 (6 bases). The CDR3 runs to 17 residues. Trimming removed 4 bases from V and 0 bases from J, with 16 bases in between. Looked up from germline, CDR1 is SQVTM and CDR2 is ANQGSEA. The CDR3: CSVVAGPQPSGANVLTF. CDR3 coding DNA: TGCAGCGTTGTTGCGGGGCCCCAACCCTCTGGGGCCAACGTCCTGACTTTC.

This clonotype was seen only once. The V and J genes are TRBV20-1 and TRBJ2-7; 7 nucleotides agree with TRBD1. CDR3 size: 14 residues. Germline assignment: CDR1 DFQATT and CDR2 SNEGSKA (reference sequence). The trim removed 4 bases at V and 4 bases at J, leaving 10 bases unmatched. The CDR3 spells CSATPGQKPYEQYF. For the CDR3, the DNA is TGCAGTGCTACCCCGGGACAGAAGCCATACGAGCAGTACTTC.